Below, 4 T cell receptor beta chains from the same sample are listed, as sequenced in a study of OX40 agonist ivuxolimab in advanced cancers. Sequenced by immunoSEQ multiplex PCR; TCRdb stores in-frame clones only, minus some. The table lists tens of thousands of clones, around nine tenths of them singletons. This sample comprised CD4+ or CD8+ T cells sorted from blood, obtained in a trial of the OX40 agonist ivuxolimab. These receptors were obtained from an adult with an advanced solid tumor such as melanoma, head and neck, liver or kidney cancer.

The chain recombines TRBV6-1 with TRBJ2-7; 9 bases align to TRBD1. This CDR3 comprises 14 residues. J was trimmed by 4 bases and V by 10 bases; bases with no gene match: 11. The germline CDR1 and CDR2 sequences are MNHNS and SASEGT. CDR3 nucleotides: TGTGCCACCTCAAGGACAGGGGTATCTTACGAGCAGTACTTC. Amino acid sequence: CATSRTGVSYEQYF.

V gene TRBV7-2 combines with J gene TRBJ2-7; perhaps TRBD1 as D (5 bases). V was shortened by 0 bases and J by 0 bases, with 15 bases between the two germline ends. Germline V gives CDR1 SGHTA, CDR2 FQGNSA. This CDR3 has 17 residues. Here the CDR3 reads CASSLARDSQSSYEQYF. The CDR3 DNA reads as TGTGCCAGCAGCTTAGCGCGCGACAGCCAGAGCTCCTACGAGCAGTACTTC.

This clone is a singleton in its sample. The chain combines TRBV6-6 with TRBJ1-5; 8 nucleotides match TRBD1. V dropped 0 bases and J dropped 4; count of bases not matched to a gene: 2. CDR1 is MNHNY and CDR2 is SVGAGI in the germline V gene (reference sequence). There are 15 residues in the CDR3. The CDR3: CASSYSGQGNQPQHF. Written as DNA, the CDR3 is TGTGCCAGCAGTTACTCCGGACAGGGAAATCAGCCCCAGCATTTT.

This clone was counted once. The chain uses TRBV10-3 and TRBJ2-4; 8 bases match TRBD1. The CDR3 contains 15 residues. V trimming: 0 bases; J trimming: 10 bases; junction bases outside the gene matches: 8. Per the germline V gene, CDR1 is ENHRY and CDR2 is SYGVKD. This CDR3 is CAISESQTGAGIQYF. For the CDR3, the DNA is TGTGCCATCAGTGAGTCTCAGACAGGGGCCGGAATTCAGTACTTC.